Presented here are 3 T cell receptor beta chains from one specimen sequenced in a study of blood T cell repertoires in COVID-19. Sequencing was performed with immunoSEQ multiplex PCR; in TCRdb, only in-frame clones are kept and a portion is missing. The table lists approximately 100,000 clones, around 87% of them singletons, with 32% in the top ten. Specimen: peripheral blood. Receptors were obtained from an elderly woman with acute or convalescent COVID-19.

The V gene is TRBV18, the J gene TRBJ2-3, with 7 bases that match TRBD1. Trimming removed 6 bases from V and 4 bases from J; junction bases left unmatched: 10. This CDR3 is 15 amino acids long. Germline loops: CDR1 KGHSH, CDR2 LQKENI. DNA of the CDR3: TGTGCCAGCTCTCGTAGACAGGGTGAATCAGATACGCAGTATTTT. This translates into CASSRRQGESDTQYF.

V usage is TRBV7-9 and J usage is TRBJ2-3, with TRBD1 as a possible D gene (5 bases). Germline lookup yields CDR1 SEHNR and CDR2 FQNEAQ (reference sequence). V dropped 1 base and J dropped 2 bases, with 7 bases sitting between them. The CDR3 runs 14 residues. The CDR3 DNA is TGTGCCAGCAGCTTAGGACAGTACACAGATACGCAGTATTTT. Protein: CASSLGQYTDTQYF.

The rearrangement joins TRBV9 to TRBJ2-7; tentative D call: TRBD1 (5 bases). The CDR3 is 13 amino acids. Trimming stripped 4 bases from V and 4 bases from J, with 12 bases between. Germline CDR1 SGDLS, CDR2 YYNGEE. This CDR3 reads CASSIDDSYEQYF. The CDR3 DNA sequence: TGTGCCAGCAGCATAGACGACAGTTACGAGCAGTACTTC.